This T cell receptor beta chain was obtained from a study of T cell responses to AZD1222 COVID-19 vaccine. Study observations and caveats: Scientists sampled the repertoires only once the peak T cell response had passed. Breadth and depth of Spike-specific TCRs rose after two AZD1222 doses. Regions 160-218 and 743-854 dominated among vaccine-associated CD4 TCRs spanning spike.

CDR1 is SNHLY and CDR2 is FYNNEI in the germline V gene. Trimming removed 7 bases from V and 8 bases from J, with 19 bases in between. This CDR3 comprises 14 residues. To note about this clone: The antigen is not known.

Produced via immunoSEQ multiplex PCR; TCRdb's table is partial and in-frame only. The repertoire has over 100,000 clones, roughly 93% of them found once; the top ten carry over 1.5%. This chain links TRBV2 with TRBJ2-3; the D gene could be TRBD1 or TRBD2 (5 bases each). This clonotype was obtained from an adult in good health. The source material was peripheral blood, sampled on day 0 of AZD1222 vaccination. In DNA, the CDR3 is TGTGCCAGCAACTCGGACGGGGCCCTGGGTACGCAGTATTTT. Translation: CASNSDGALGTQYF. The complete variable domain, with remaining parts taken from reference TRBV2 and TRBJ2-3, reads EPEVTQTPSHQVTQMGQEVILRCVPISNHLYFYWYRQILGQKVEFLVSFYNNEISEKSEIFDDQFSVERPDGSNFTLKIRSTKLEDSAMYFCASNSDGALGTQYFGPGTRLTVL.